These 6 T cell receptor beta chains share one sample of origin, sequenced in a study of blood T cell repertoires in COVID-19. Libraries were prepared by immunoSEQ multiplex PCR; TCRdb keeps only in-frame clonotypes and omits some of them. The data show 150,000 to 200,000 clones, around 84% seen once. The sequencing input was peripheral blood. The receptor source for this set is a man aged 25 to 40 with active or convalescent COVID-19.

V usage is TRBV3-1 (or the pseudogene TRBV3-2) and J usage is TRBJ1-2; TRBD1 matches 7 bases. The length of the CDR3 is 13 residues. The J segment lost 8 bases and the V segment lost 5 bases, leaving 8 bases of the junction unmatched. CDR1 is LGHDT and CDR2 is YNNKEL in the germline V gene (reference sequence). In DNA, the CDR3 is TGTGCCAGCAGCTATGGGACAGTCAGAGGCTACACCTTC. It is translated as CASSYGTVRGYTF.

This clone was seen more than once but under ten times. V is TRBV5-6 and J is TRBJ1-1; 11 nucleotides agree with TRBD1. V was pared by 4 bases and J by 5 bases, with 7 bases of the junction left unmatched. CDR1 is SGHDT and CDR2 is YYEEEE in the germline V gene. CDR3 size: 15 residues. The CDR3 nucleotides are TGTGCCAGCAGCAAGGACAGGGGGCCGAGGACTGAAGCTTTCTTT. Encoded protein: CASSKDRGPRTEAFF.

This chain links TRBV9 with TRBJ1-2; D is possibly TRBD1 (5 bases). With 3 bases removed from V and 4 bases from J, the gap between germline ends came to 10 bases. Germline V gives CDR1 SGDLS, CDR2 YYNGEE. CDR3 length equals 13 residues. For the CDR3, the DNA is TGTGCCAGCAGCGGGGGGGAAGGCTATGGCTACACCTTC. This translates into CASSGGEGYGYTF.

The V call is TRBV5-1, the J call TRBJ2-3; TRBD2 is a possible D gene (7 bases). Germline V CDR1 and CDR2: SGHRS, YFSETQ. Trimming removed 4 bases at V and 2 bases at J, with 17 bases between. The length of the CDR3 is 16 residues. CDR3 residues: CASSPRGGGPTDTQYF. In DNA, the CDR3 is TGCGCCAGCAGCCCTAGGGGGGGAGGACCCACAGATACGCAGTATTTT.

This clone was seen a handful of times. The chain links TRBV5-1 to TRBJ2-3; 8 bases line up with TRBD1. CDR1 is SGHRS and CDR2 is YFSETQ in the germline V gene. The CDR3 has 15 amino acids. The J segment lost 1 base and the V segment lost 4 bases, leaving 5 bases of the junction unmatched. In nucleotides, the CDR3 is TGCGCCAGCAGCCCCGGACAGGGAGGCACAGATACGCAGTATTTT. As protein: CASSPGQGGTDTQYF.

V is TRBV7-9 and J is TRBJ1-1, with D possibly being TRBD1 (6 bases). V was pared by 1 base and J by 10 bases, with 19 bases between. Germline CDR1 and CDR2: SEHNR and FQNEAQ (reference sequence). The CDR3 consists of 15 residues. CDR3 protein: CASSLDYRVRDGAFF. The DNA for the CDR3 is TGTGCCAGCAGCTTAGATTACAGGGTGAGGGACGGAGCTTTCTTT.